This is a list of T cell receptor beta chains from one sample in a study of response to subunit inactivated influenza vaccine. TCRdb re-derived calls from the RT-PCR reads in MiXCR, one entry per CDR3 protein. The profile shows under 500,000 distinct CDR3 sequences, approximately 11% of them singletons. The starting material was PBMCs from blood, obtained roughly 46 days after vaccination. Receptors were obtained from a man between 50 and 59 years old who received an inactivated influenza vaccine. Both conserved end residues are trimmed from each CDR3.

len: 13; v_gene: TRBV7-9; j_gene: TRBJ2-7; CDR3aa: ASSLVSGFTYEQY
len: 11; v_gene: TRBV7-9; j_gene: TRBJ2-1; CDR3aa: ASSPKSYNEQF
len: 13; v_gene: TRBV24-1; j_gene: TRBJ2-1; CDR3aa: ATRGIAETGDEQF
len: 12; v_gene: TRBV28; j_gene: TRBJ2-1; CDR3aa: ASIPVASYNEQF
len: 12; v_gene: TRBV4-2; j_gene: TRBJ2-7; CDR3aa: ASSHPGQRYEQY
len: 9; v_gene: TRBV29-1; j_gene: TRBJ2-4; CDR3aa: SVEVDDIQY
len: 13; v_gene: TRBV10-3; j_gene: TRBJ2-2; CDR3aa: AISGGTANTGELF
len: 10; v_gene: TRBV4-3; j_gene: TRBJ2-2; CDR3aa: ASSQRAGELF
len: 12; v_gene: TRBV7-9; j_gene: TRBJ2-3; CDR3aa: ASSLWGIDDTQY
len: 13; v_gene: TRBV12-3/TRBV12-4; j_gene: TRBJ2-2; CDR3aa: ASTPGVRGTGELF
len: 15; v_gene: TRBV4-2; j_gene: TRBJ2-7; CDR3aa: ASSQEFSASGPYEQY
len: 10; v_gene: TRBV12-3/TRBV12-4; j_gene: TRBJ2-5; CDR3aa: ASSFKPGTQY
len: 11; v_gene: TRBV18; j_gene: TRBJ2-5; CDR3aa: ASSPSGQETQY
len: 15; v_gene: TRBV6-5; j_gene: TRBJ1-4; CDR3aa: ASSYPLSGGAAEKLF
len: 12; v_gene: TRBV6-1; j_gene: TRBJ1-1; CDR3aa: ASSAGGRNTEAF
len: 12; v_gene: TRBV6-7; j_gene: TRBJ1-1; CDR3aa: ANDRTGAGTEAF
len: 14; v_gene: TRBV18; j_gene: TRBJ2-5; CDR3aa: ASSPPSKGYQETQY